This TCR beta chain originates from a study of technical replicates of blood from a handful of donors. The table came from immunoSEQ multiplex PCR; TCRdb's copy has only in-frame clones and leaves some out. The repertoire holds roughly 60,000 clones, 91% seen once, with about 3.9% in the top ten. Germline lookup yields CDR1 LGHNA and CDR2 YNFKEQ. V gave up 1 base and J gave up 7 bases; unmatched junction bases: 6. This CDR3 region has 16 residues. Sample: PBMCs. This chain joins TRBV4-2 and TRBJ2-2; TRBD2 agrees at 10 bases. The receptor's source is a human donor in good health. Some clones in this sample may be carry-over from other donors' samples. The CDR3 bases are TGTGCCAGCAGCCAAGGGAGCGGGGGGGCCTTCGGGGAGCTGTTTTTT. Protein: CASSQGSGGAFGELFF.